Below, one TCR beta chain is given with its context. Its specificity is unknown. This sample is part of a study of PD-L1 blockade in urothelial cancer. About the study: T cells were recovered from blood samples at a median of roughly 150,000. Study findings and constraints: Patients with durable benefit had greater blood expansion of tumor-associated TCR clones 3 weeks into treatment.

Measured with immunoSEQ multiplex PCR; TCRdb has only the in-frame clones, and not every one. The table shows 35,000 to 45,000 clones, with about 89% occurring only once. Time point defined: pretreatment peripheral blood. Patients suffered from locally advanced or metastatic urothelial carcinoma. The source is a woman aged 55 to 70 with urothelial cancer. The sample here was PBMCs, taken around atezolizumab (anti-PD-L1) treatment.

The DNA of the CDR3 is TGTGCCAGCAGCGACTACGCGGGGTCAGATACGCAGTATTTT. Amino acid sequence: CASSDYAGSDTQYF. The genes are TRBV6-1 and TRBJ2-3, with D maybe TRBD2 (6 bases). The CDR3 spans 14 residues. From germline, CDR1 is MNHNS and CDR2 SASEGT. V lost 6 bases and J lost 4, with 14 bases in between.